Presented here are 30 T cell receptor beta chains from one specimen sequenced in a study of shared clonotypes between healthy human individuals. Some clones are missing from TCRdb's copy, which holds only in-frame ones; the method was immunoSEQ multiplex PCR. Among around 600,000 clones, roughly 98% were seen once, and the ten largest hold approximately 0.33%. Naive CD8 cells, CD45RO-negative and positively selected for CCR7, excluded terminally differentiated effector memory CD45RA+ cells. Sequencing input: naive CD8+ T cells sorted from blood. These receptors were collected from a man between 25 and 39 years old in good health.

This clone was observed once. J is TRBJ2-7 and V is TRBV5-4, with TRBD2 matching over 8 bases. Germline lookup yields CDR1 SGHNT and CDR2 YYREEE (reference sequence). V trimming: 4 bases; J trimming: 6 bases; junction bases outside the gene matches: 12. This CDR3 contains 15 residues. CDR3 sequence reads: CASSLGAGATSEQYF. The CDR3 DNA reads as TGTGCCAGCAGCCTAGGAGCGGGAGCAACCTCCGAGCAGTACTTC. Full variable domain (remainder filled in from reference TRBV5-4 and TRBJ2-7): ETGVTQSPTHLIKTRGQQVTLRCSSQSGHNTVSWYQQALGQGPQFIFQYYREEENGRGNFPPRFSGLQFPNYSSELNVNALELDDSALYLCASSLGAGATSEQYFGPGTRLTVT.

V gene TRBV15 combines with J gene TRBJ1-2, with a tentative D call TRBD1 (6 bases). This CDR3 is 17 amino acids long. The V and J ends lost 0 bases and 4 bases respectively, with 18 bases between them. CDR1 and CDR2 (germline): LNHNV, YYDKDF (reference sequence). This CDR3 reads CATSRDREWTDAYGYTF. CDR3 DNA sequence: TGTGCCACCAGCAGAGATCGGGAGTGGACAGATGCCTATGGCTACACCTTC.

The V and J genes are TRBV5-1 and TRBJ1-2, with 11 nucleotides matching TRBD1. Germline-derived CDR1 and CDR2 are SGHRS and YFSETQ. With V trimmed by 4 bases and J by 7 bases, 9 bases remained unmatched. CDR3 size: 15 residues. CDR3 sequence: CASSDRTGGDGGYTF. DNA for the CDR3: TGCGCCAGCAGCGACCGGACAGGGGGCGATGGTGGCTACACCTTC.

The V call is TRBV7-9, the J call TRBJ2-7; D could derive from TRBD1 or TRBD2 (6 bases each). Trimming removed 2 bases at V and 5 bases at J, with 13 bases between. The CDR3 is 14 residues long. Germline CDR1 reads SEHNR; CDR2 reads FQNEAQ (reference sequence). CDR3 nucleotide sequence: TGTGCCAGCAGCTTATTGGGGGGCGACGACGAGCAGTACTTC. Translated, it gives CASSLLGGDDEQYF.

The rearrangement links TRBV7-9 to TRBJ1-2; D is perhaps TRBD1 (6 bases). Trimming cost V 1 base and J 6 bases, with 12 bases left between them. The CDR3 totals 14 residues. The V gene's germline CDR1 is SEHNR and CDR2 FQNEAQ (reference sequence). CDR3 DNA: TGTGCCAGCAGCTTAGGACAGGCCAGGGATGGCTACACCTTC. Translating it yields CASSLGQARDGYTF.

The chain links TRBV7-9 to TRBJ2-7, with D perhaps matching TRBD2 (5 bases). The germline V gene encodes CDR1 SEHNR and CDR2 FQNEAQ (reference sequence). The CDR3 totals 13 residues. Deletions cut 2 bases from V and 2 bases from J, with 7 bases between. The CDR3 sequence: CASSLKRTYEQYF. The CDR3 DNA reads TGTGCCAGCAGCTTAAAGCGGACCTACGAGCAGTACTTC. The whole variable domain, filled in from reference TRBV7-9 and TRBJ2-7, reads DTGVSQNPRHKITKRGQNVTFRCDPISEHNRLYWYRQTLGQGPEFLTYFQNEAQLEKSRLLSDRFSAERPKGSFSTLEIQRTEQGDSAMYLCASSLKRTYEQYFGPGTRLTVT.

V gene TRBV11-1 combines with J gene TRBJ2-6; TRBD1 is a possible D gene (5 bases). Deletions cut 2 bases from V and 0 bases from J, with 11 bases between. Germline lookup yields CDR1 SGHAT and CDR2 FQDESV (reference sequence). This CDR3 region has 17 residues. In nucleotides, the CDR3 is TGTGCCAGCAGCTTATTTAGGGGCAGCTCTGGGGCCAACGTCCTGACTTTC. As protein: CASSLFRGSSGANVLTF. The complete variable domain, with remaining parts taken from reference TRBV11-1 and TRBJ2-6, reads EAEVAQSPRYKITEKSQAVAFWCDPISGHATLYWYRQILGQGPELLVQFQDESVVDDSQLPKDRFSAERLKGVDSTLKIQPAELGDSAMYLCASSLFRGSSGANVLTFGAGSRLTVL.

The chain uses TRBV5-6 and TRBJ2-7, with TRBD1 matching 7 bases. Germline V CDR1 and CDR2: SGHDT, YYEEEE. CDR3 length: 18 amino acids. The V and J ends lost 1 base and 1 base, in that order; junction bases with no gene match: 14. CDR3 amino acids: CASSLWTGFNVVSYEQYF. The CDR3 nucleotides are TGTGCCAGCAGCTTGTGGACAGGCTTTAACGTGGTGTCCTACGAGCAGTACTTC.

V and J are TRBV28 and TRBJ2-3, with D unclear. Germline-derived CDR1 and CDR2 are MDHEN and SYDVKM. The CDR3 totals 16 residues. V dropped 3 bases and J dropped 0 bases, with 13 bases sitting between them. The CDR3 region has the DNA TGTGCCAGCAGTTTTGGGTCAGTCCACAGCACAGATACGCAGTATTTT. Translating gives CASSFGSVHSTDTQYF.

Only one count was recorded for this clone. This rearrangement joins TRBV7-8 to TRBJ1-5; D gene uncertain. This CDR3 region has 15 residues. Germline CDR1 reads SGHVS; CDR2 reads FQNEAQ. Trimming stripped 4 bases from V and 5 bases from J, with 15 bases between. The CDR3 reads CASSSDLRFYQPQHF. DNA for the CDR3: TGTGCCAGCAGCTCGGACCTTAGGTTCTATCAGCCCCAGCATTTT.

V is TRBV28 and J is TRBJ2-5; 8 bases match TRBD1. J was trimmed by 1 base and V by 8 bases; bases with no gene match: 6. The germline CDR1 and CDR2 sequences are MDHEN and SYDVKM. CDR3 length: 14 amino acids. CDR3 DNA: TGTGCCAGCCGGGCCGGACAGGGCCAAGAGACCCAGTACTTC. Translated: CASRAGQGQETQYF.

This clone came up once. DNA for the CDR3: TGTGCCAGCTCACCAGAAGAGGGGGCGCGAAACGAGCAGTACTTC. Residues: CASSPEEGARNEQYF. The V and J genes are TRBV18 and TRBJ2-7; 7 bases align to TRBD1. This CDR3 is 15 amino acids long. V gave up 2 bases and J gave up 5 bases; unmatched junction bases: 9. CDR1 is KGHSH and CDR2 is LQKENI in the germline V gene. Using reference TRBV18 and TRBJ2-7 for the parts outside the CDR3, the full variable domain is NAGVMQNPRHLVRRRGQEARLRCSPMKGHSHVYWYRQLPEEGLKFMVYLQKENIIDESGMPKERFSAEFPKEGPSILRIQQVVRGDSAAYFCASSPEEGARNEQYFGPGTRLTVT.

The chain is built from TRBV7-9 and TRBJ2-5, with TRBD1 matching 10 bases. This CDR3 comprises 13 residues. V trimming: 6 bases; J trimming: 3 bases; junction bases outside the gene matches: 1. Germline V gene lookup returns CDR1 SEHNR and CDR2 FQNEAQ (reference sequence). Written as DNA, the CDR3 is TGTGCCAGCAGGGACAGGGGGGAAGAGACCCAGTACTTC. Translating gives CASRDRGEETQYF.

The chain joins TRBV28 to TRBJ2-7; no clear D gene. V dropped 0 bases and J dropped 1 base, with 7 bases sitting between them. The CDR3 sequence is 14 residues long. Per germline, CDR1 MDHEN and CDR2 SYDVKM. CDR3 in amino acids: CASSLWGRSYEQYF. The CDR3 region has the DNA TGTGCCAGCAGTTTATGGGGCAGGTCCTACGAGCAGTACTTC.

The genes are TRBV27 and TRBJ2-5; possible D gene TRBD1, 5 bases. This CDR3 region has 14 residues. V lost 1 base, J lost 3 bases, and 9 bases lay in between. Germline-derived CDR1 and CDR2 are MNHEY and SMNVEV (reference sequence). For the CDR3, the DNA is TGTGCCAGCAGTTTATTAGACAGTAAAGAGACCCAGTACTTC. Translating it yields CASSLLDSKETQYF.

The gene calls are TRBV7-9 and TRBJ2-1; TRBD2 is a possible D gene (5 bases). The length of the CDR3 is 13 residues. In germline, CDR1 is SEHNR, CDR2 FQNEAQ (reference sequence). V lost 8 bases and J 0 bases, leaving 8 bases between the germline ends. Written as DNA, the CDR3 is TGTGCCAGCCGGGAATACTCCTACAATGAGCAGTTCTTC. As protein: CASREYSYNEQFF.

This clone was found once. DNA for the CDR3: TGTGCCAGTGGTAACGGGGGCACAGATACGCAGTATTTT. Amino acids: CASGNGGTDTQYF. The V gene is TRBV19, the J gene TRBJ2-3, with D possibly TRBD2 on 5 matching bases. The CDR3 is made up of 13 amino acids. With 8 bases removed from V and 1 base from J, the gap between germline ends came to 10 bases. Germline loops: CDR1 LNHDA, CDR2 SQIVND (reference sequence).

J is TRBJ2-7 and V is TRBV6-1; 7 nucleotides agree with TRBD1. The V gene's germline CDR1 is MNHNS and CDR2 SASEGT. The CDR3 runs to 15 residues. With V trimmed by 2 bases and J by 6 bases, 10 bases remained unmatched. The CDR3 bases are TGTGCCAGCAGTGAATATCACAGGGGAGAGGGCGAGCAGTACTTC. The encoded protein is CASSEYHRGEGEQYF.

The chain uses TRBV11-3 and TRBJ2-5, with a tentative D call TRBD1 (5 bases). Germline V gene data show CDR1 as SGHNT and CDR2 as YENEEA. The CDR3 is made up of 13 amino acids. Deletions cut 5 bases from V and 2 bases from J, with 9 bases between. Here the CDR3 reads CASSPDNQETQYF. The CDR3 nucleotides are TGTGCCAGCAGCCCGGACAATCAAGAGACCCAGTACTTC.

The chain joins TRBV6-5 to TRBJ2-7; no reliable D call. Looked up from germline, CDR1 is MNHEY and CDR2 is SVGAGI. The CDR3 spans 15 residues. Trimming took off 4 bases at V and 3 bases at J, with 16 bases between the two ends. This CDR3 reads CASSSRSGILYEQYF. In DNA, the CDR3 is TGTGCCAGCAGTTCCCGTTCAGGAATTCTCTACGAGCAGTACTTC.

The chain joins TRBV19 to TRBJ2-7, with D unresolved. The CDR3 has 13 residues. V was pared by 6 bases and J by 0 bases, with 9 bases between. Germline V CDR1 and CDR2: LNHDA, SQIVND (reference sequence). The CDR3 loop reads CASRTGSSYEQYF. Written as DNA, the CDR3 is TGTGCCAGTAGGACGGGCAGCTCCTACGAGCAGTACTTC.

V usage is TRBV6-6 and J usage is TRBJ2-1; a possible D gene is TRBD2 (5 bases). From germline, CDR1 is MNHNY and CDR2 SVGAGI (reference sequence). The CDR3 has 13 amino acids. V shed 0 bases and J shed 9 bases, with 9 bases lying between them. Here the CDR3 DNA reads TGTGCCAGCAGTTACTCGGCGGGCGTTGAGCAGTTCTTC. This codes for CASSYSAGVEQFF.

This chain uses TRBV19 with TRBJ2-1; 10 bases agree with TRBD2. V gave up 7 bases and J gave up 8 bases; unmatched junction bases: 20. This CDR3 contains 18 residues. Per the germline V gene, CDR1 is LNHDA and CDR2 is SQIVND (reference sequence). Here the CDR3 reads CASKDSTPLAGVSHEQFF. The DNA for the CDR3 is TGTGCCAGTAAGGACTCGACCCCCCTAGCGGGGGTTTCGCATGAGCAGTTCTTC. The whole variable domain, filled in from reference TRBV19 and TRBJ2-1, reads DGGITQSPKYLFRKEGQNVTLSCEQNLNHDAMYWYRQDPGQGLRLIYYSQIVNDFQKGDIAEGYSVSREKKESFPLTVTSAQKNPTAFYLCASKDSTPLAGVSHEQFFGPGTRLTVL.

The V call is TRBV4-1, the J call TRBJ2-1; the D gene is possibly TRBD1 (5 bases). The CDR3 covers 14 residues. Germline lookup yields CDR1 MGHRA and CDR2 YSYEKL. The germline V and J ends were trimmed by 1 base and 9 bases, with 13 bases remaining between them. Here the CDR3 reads CASSQVMGPSEQFF. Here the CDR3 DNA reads TGCGCCAGCAGCCAAGTCATGGGGCCCAGTGAGCAGTTCTTC.

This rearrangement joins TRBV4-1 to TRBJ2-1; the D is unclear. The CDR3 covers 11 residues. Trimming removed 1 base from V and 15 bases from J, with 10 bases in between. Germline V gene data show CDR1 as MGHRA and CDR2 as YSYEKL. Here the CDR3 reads CASSQGSGPFF. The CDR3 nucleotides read TGCGCCAGCAGCCAAGGGTCAGGCCCGTTCTTC.

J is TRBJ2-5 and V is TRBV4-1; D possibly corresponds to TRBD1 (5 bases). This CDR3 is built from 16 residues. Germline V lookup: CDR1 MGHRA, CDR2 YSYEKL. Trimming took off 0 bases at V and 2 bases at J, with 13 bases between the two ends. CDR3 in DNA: TGCGCCAGCAGCCAAGAAGGGGCAGGGTGGCAAGAGACCCAGTACTTC. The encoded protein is CASSQEGAGWQETQYF.

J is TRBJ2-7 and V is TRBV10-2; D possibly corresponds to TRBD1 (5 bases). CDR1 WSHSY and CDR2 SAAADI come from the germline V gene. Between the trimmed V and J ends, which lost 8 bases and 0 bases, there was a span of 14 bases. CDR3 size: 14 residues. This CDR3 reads CASVDSGFSYEQYF. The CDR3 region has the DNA TGCGCCAGCGTAGACTCAGGGTTCTCCTACGAGCAGTACTTC.

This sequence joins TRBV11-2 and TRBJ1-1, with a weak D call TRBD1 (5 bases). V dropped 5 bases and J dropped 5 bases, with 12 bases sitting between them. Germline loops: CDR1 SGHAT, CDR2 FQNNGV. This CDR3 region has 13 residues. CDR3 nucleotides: TGTGCCAGCAGCCAGGGTGTCAAGACTGAAGCTTTCTTT. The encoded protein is CASSQGVKTEAFF.

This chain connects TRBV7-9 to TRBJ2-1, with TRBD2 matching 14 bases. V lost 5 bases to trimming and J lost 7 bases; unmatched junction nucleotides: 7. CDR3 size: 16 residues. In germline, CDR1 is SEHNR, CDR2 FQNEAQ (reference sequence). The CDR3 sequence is CASSRYGTSGRNEQFF. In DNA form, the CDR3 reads TGTGCCAGCAGCCGTTACGGGACTAGCGGGAGAAATGAGCAGTTCTTC.

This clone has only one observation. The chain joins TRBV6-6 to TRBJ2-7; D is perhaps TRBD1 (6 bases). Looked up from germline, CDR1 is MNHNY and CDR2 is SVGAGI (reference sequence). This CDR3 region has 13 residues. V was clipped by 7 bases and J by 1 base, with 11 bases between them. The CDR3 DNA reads TGTGCCAGCACCAATGGACAGTCCTACGAGCAGTACTTC. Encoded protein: CASTNGQSYEQYF.